The source of this T cell receptor (beta chain) is a study of OX40 agonist ivuxolimab in advanced cancers. Assay used: immunoSEQ multiplex PCR; TCRdb lists only in-frame clones, some missing. The sample lists tens of thousands of clones; over 75% were seen once. The length of the CDR3 is 13 residues. After removal of 5 bases from V and 4 bases from J, the junction contained 4 bases not matched to a gene. Germline CDR1 is MDHEN and CDR2 is SYDVKM. The sample here was CD4+ or CD8+ T cells sorted from blood, taken in a trial of the OX40 agonist ivuxolimab. This TCR was sampled from an adult with an advanced solid tumor such as melanoma, head and neck, liver or kidney cancer. The J gene is TRBJ1-1, the V gene TRBV28; TRBD1 matches at 7 bases. As DNA, the CDR3 is TGTGCCAGCAGTGGAACAGGGGTCACTGAAGCTTTCTTT. This gives the protein CASSGTGVTEAFF. Using reference TRBV28 and TRBJ1-1 for the parts outside the CDR3, the full variable domain is DVKVTQSSRYLVKRTGEKVFLECVQDMDHENMFWYRQDPGLGLRLIYFSYDVKMKEKGDIPEGYSVSREKKERFSLILESASTNQTSMYLCASSGTGVTEAFFGQGTRLTVV.